A single sample gave rise to the 29 T cell receptor beta chains below, sequenced in a study of blood T cell repertoires in COVID-19. Profiled with immunoSEQ multiplex PCR; TCRdb holds only in-frame clones, not every one. The sample lists about 140,000 clones, roughly 90% occurring once. Source material: peripheral blood. These receptors originate from a human donor with COVID-19, enrolled during active disease. The donor label of this sample is uncertain.

Regarding this clone: A read error may account for a junction end that differs from germline. This chain joins TRBV2 and TRBJ1-6; TRBD1 aligns across 7 bases. Germline V lookup: CDR1 SNHLY, CDR2 FYNNEI. CDR3 length: 15 residues. The CDR3 DNA is TGTGCCAGTAGTGGACAGGCAACTTATAATTCACCCCTCCACTTT. Translated, it gives CASSGQATYNSPLHF.

The V gene is TRBV5-8, the J gene TRBJ2-7; a possible D gene is TRBD1 (6 bases). Per the germline V gene, CDR1 is SGHTS and CDR2 is YDEGEE. This CDR3 has 15 amino acids. V was clipped by 0 bases and J by 2 bases, with 12 bases between them. Here the CDR3 DNA reads TGTGCCAGCAGCTTGGTGTCTGGACAGACCTACGAGCAGTACTTC. This encodes CASSLVSGQTYEQYF.

This chain links TRBV18 with TRBJ1-1; the D gene is possibly TRBD1 (6 bases). Looked up from germline, CDR1 is KGHSH and CDR2 is LQKENI. The CDR3 sequence is 14 residues long. V lost 2 bases and J 7 bases, leaving 14 bases between the germline ends. CDR3 sequence reads: CASSPTGGLGEAFF. Written as DNA, the CDR3 is TGTGCCAGCTCACCAACGGGGGGCCTCGGTGAAGCTTTCTTT.

The chain uses TRBV6-5 and TRBJ2-6, with D possibly being TRBD2 (5 bases). From germline, CDR1 is MNHEY and CDR2 SVGAGI. V was clipped by 2 bases and J by 0 bases, with 5 bases between them. The length of the CDR3 is 15 residues. The CDR3 DNA follows: TGTGCCAGCAGTTACGGGAGCTCTGGGGCCAACGTCCTGACTTTC. Protein: CASSYGSSGANVLTF.

V is TRBV27 and J is TRBJ1-1; D might be TRBD1 (5 bases). Germline CDR1 is MNHEY and CDR2 is SMNVEV (reference sequence). This CDR3 comprises 15 residues. Trimming took 2 bases from V and 4 from J, leaving 14 bases between them. The DNA of the CDR3 is TGTGCCAGCAGTTTAATCCCCCCCGGGGGCACTGAAGCTTTCTTT. As protein: CASSLIPPGGTEAFF.

V usage is TRBV5-1 and J usage is TRBJ2-1; 9 positions agree with TRBD1. Trimming cost V 0 bases and J 5 bases; bases outside gene matches: 9. This CDR3 has 17 amino acids. From germline, CDR1 is SGHRS and CDR2 YFSETQ. DNA of the CDR3: TGCGCCAGCAGCTTGGTTTCGTGGGGACAGGGTGACAATGAGCAGTTCTTC. This encodes CASSLVSWGQGDNEQFF.

The chain couples TRBV5-4 to TRBJ2-5; TRBD2 agrees at 11 bases. Germline-derived CDR1 and CDR2 are SGHNT and YYREEE (reference sequence). The CDR3 is 16 amino acids. Trimming at V came to 3 bases and at J to 2 bases, leaving 6 bases not matched to a gene. As DNA, the CDR3 is TGTGCCAGCAGCTGGGGGACTAGCGGACGACAAGAGACCCAGTACTTC. This codes for CASSWGTSGRQETQYF.

The CDR3 DNA reads as TGTGCCAGCAGTGAATGGACAGGGCTTCTTGGGACTGAAGCTTTCTTT. Residues: CASSEWTGLLGTEAFF. The chain couples TRBV6-1 to TRBJ1-1; TRBD1 matches 8 bases. The CDR3 is made up of 16 amino acids. V was pared by 2 bases and J by 5 bases, with 10 bases of the junction left unmatched. The germline V gene encodes CDR1 MNHNS and CDR2 SASEGT.

This clone is a singleton in its sample. The V gene is TRBV19, the J gene TRBJ2-2; tentative D call: TRBD2 (6 bases). Between the trimmed V and J ends, which lost 7 bases and 5 bases, there was a span of 20 bases. The CDR3 totals 16 residues. CDR1 is LNHDA, CDR2 SQIVND, per germline (reference sequence). The CDR3 protein is CASTLGRTGRTGELFF. The CDR3 coding sequence is TGTGCCAGTACCCTAGGGAGGACGGGGAGGACCGGGGAGCTGTTTTTT.

This sequence joins TRBV4-2 and TRBJ1-6; the D is unclear. This CDR3 has 16 residues. V shed 0 bases and J shed 5 bases, with 11 bases lying between them. Germline CDR1 reads LGHNA; CDR2 reads YNFKEQ. CDR3 DNA: TGTGCCAGCAGCCAAGATTCCGGGTGGGATAATTCACCCCTCCACTTT. It codes for CASSQDSGWDNSPLHF.

This sequence joins TRBV5-1 and TRBJ2-2, with TRBD2 matching over 10 bases. Germline assignment: CDR1 SGHRS and CDR2 YFSETQ. V shed 6 bases, J shed 2 bases, and the junction held 4 bases outside the gene matches. This CDR3 contains 15 residues. CDR3 sequence: CASKSGGANTGELFF. The CDR3 coding sequence is TGCGCCAGCAAAAGCGGGGGGGCAAACACCGGGGAGCTGTTTTTT.

This sequence joins TRBV5-6 and TRBJ2-3; D ambiguous. CDR1 and CDR2 from the germline V gene are SGHDT and YYEEEE. This CDR3 region has 15 residues. V was cut by 0 bases and J by 6 bases, with 14 bases left in between. The CDR3 sequence is CASSLGGGYTDTQYF. The CDR3 coding sequence is TGTGCCAGCAGCTTGGGAGGCGGTTACACGGATACGCAGTATTTT. Full variable domain (remainder filled in from reference TRBV5-6 and TRBJ2-3): DAGVTQSPTHLIKTRGQQVTLRCSPKSGHDTVSWYQQALGQGPQFIFQYYEEEERQRGNFPDRFSGHQFPNYSSELNVNALLLGDSALYLCASSLGGGYTDTQYFGPGTRLTVL.

This chain joins TRBV6-5 and TRBJ2-1; weak D call: TRBD1 (7 bases). The CDR3 runs 15 residues. CDR1 and CDR2 from the germline V gene are MNHEY and SVGAGI. Trimming shortened V by 6 bases and J by 7 bases, and 19 bases separated the two germline ends. The CDR3: CASRPSTGRWNEQFF. The CDR3 bases are TGTGCCAGCAGGCCCTCGACAGGGAGGTGGAATGAGCAGTTCTTC.

The chain employs TRBV7-6 and TRBJ1-3; no clear D gene. CDR3 length equals 16 residues. Trimming shortened V by 5 bases and J by 1 base, and 15 bases separated the two germline ends. Germline lookup yields CDR1 SGHVS and CDR2 FNYEAQ. The CDR3 reads CASSHHYTDSGNTIYF. CDR3 DNA sequence: TGTGCCAGCAGCCATCATTATACAGATTCTGGAAACACCATATATTTT.

The chain recombines TRBV6-1 with TRBJ2-4; TRBD1 aligns across 8 bases. The CDR3 contains 15 residues. The V gene end was trimmed by 2 bases and the J gene end by 1 base; junction bases not matched to a gene: 1. Germline CDR1 is MNHNS and CDR2 is SASEGT. In DNA, the CDR3 is TGTGCCAGCAGTGAACAGGGGGCGGCCAAAAACATTCAGTACTTC. This translates into CASSEQGAAKNIQYF.

The chain recombines TRBV4-1 with TRBJ2-6, with no clear D. Germline V gene lookup returns CDR1 MGHRA and CDR2 YSYEKL. The CDR3 length is 14 residues. Trimming removed 0 bases at V and 3 bases at J, with 3 bases between. The CDR3 nucleotides are TGCGCCAGCAGCCAAGATCTTGGGGCCAACGTCCTGACTTTC. Amino acids: CASSQDLGANVLTF.

The CDR3 nucleotides are TGTGCCAGCAGCTTAGTGGGCAGGGTCATAGATACGCAGTATTTT. Protein sequence: CASSLVGRVIDTQYF. The chain combines TRBV13 with TRBJ2-3, with D possibly being TRBD1 (5 bases). Trimming took 1 base from V and 5 from J, leaving 13 bases between them. The CDR3 covers 15 residues. The V gene's germline CDR1 is PRHDT and CDR2 FYEKMQ (reference sequence).

The gene calls are TRBV6-5 and TRBJ2-2, with 9 bases fitting TRBD1. J lost 7 bases, V lost 2 bases, and 8 bases had no gene match. The CDR3 spans 16 residues. Germline CDR1 MNHEY, CDR2 SVGAGI. CDR3 protein: CASSYGQGPAGGELFF. In DNA, the CDR3 is TGTGCCAGCAGTTACGGACAGGGGCCCGCGGGCGGGGAGCTGTTTTTT.

V and J are TRBV9 and TRBJ1-1, with unresolved D. Germline V lookup: CDR1 SGDLS, CDR2 YYNGEE. The CDR3 covers 14 residues. Trimming stripped 0 bases from V and 4 bases from J, with 10 bases between. DNA of the CDR3: TGTGCCAGCAGCGTAGTGGCGGGCGGCACTGAAGCTTTCTTT. Its translation is CASSVVAGGTEAFF.

This clone has more than one count but fewer than ten. This chain links TRBV7-3 with TRBJ1-6; a weak D match, TRBD1 (5 bases). Germline CDR1 SGHTA, CDR2 FQGTGA. Trimming pared 3 bases from V and 6 bases from J, leaving 12 bases between. The CDR3 contains 15 residues. CDR3 amino acids: CASSLTPGLNSPLHF. The CDR3 region has the DNA TGTGCCAGCAGCTTGACGCCGGGACTTAATTCACCCCTCCACTTT.

This clone was seen many times. V is TRBV10-3 and J is TRBJ2-7, with a possible D match to TRBD2 (5 bases). CDR3 length: 15 amino acids. CDR1 is ENHRY and CDR2 is SYGVKD in the germline V gene. V was cut by 3 bases and J by 3 bases, with 15 bases left in between. This chain's CDR3 is CAISDTGWGIYEQYF. DNA for the CDR3: TGTGCCATCAGTGACACGGGGTGGGGTATCTACGAGCAGTACTTC.

The rearrangement uses TRBV14 and TRBJ2-5; 8 nucleotides align to TRBD1. The CDR3 is 15 amino acids. V lost 5 bases to trimming and J lost 4 bases; unmatched junction nucleotides: 9. From germline, CDR1 is SGHDN and CDR2 FVKESK. CDR3 protein: CASSKGRGRGETQYF. CDR3 DNA: TGTGCCAGCAGCAAAGGCAGGGGGCGCGGAGAGACCCAGTACTTC.

CDR3 residues: CASSLRGLDEKLFF. CDR3 in DNA: TGCGCCAGCAGCTTAAGGGGGCTGGATGAAAAACTGTTTTTT. V usage is TRBV5-1 and J usage is TRBJ1-4; 7 nucleotides agree with TRBD1. CDR1 is SGHRS, CDR2 YFSETQ, per germline. V dropped 2 bases and J dropped 6; count of bases not matched to a gene: 4. The CDR3 contains 14 residues.

V and J are TRBV30 and TRBJ2-2; perhaps TRBD2 as D (6 bases). This CDR3 region has 13 residues. The V gene's germline CDR1 is GTSNPN and CDR2 SVGIG (reference sequence). The V end was cut by 5 bases, the J end by 7 bases, with 14 bases between. The CDR3 nucleotides read TGTGCCTGGGGCCGGGACTCAAGCGGGGAGCTGTTTTTT. This sequence encodes CAWGRDSSGELFF.

This chain connects TRBV6-6 to TRBJ1-2; the D gene is possibly TRBD1 (6 bases). Germline CDR1 MNHNY, CDR2 SVGAGI (reference sequence). Trimming took 2 bases from V and 0 from J, leaving 7 bases between them. This CDR3 is built from 14 residues. This CDR3 reads CASSYQGPNYGYTF. The CDR3 bases are TGTGCCAGCAGTTACCAGGGGCCTAACTATGGCTACACCTTC.

V is TRBV28 and J is TRBJ1-1, with 8 bases fitting TRBD1. J was trimmed by 1 base and V by 5 bases; bases with no gene match: 12. Germline CDR1 is MDHEN and CDR2 is SYDVKM. The CDR3 has 17 amino acids. The CDR3 here is CASSPLFDRGPNTEAFF. The CDR3 DNA is TGTGCCAGCAGTCCCCTTTTTGACAGGGGCCCGAACACTGAAGCTTTCTTT.

This clone has only one observation. The gene calls are TRBV28 and TRBJ2-2; D is possibly TRBD2 (5 bases). Germline values: CDR1 MDHEN, CDR2 SYDVKM. V gave up 7 bases and J gave up 1 base, with 13 bases separating them. CDR3 length equals 15 residues. Written as DNA, the CDR3 is TGTGCCAGCACCCCGTTCGGGGTGAACACCGGGGAGCTGTTTTTT. This encodes CASTPFGVNTGELFF.

This rearrangement joins TRBV2 to TRBJ2-3; 12 bases are shared with TRBD1. The CDR3 runs 18 residues. Germline lookup yields CDR1 SNHLY and CDR2 FYNNEI. The V gene end was trimmed by 8 bases and the J gene end by 5 bases; junction bases not matched to a gene: 17. The CDR3 DNA follows: TGTGCCAGCTTTCCCGGGACAGGGGGCTTCATAGGTCGAGATACGCAGTATTTT. It is translated as CASFPGTGGFIGRDTQYF.

Only one count was recorded for this clone. This CDR3 is CASSNRGPQPQHF. The CDR3 DNA sequence: TGTGCCAGCAGTAACAGGGGGCCCCAGCCCCAGCATTTT. This chain joins TRBV27 and TRBJ1-5; 9 positions match TRBD1. The CDR3 has 13 residues. V was clipped by 5 bases and J by 7 bases; unmatched bases: 3. Germline V gives CDR1 MNHEY, CDR2 SMNVEV (reference sequence).